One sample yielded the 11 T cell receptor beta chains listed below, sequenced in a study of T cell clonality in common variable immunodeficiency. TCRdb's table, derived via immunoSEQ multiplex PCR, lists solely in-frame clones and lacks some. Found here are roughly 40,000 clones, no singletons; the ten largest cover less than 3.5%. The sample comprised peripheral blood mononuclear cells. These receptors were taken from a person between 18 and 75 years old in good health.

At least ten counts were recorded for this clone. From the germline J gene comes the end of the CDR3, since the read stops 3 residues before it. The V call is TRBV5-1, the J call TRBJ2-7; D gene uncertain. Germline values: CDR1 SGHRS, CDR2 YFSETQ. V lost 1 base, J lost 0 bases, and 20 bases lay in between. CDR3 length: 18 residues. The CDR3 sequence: CASSLLGRSKFGSYEQYF. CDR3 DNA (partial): TGCGCCAGCAGCTTGTTGGGCAGGTCCAAGTTCGGCTCCTACGAG.

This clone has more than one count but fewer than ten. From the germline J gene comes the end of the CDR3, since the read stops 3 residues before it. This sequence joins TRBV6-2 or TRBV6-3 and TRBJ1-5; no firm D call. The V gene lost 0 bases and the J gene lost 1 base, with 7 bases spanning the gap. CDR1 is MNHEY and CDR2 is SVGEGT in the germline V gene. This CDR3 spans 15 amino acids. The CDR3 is CASSYSTASNQPQHF. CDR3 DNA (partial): TGTGCCAGCAGTTACTCAACAGCAAGCAATCAGCCC.

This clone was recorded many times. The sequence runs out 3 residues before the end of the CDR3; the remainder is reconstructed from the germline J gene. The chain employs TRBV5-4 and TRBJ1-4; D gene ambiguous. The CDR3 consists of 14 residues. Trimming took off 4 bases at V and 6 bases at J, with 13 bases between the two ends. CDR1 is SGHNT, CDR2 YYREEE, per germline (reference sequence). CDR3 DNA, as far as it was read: TGTGCCAGCAGCCCATCCGGGTCCCATGAAAAA. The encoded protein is CASSPSGSHEK. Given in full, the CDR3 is CASSPSGSHEKLFF.

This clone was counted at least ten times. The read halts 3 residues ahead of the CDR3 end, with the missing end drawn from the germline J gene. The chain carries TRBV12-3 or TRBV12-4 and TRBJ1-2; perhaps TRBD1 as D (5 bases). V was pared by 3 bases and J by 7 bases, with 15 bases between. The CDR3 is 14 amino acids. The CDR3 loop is CASSFGQLVSGYTF. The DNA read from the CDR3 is TGTGCCAGCAGTTTTGGACAATTAGTAAGTGGC.

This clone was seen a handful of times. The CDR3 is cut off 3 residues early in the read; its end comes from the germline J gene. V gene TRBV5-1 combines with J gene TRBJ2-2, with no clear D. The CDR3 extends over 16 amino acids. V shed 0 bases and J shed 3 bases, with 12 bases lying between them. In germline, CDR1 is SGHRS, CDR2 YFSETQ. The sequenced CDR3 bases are TGCGCCAGCAGCTTGGTTTGGCCCCGAGACACCGGGGAG. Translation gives CASSLVWPRDTGE. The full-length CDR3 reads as CASSLVWPRDTGELFF.

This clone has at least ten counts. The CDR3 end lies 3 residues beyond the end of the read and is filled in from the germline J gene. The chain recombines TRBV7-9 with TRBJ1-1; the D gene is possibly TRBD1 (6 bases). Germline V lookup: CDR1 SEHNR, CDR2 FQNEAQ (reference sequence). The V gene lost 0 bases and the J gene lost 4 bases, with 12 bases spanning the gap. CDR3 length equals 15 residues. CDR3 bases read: TGTGCCAGCAGCTTAGCCGAGGACAGCCCCACTGAA. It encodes CASSLAEDSPTE. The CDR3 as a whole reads CASSLAEDSPTEAFF.

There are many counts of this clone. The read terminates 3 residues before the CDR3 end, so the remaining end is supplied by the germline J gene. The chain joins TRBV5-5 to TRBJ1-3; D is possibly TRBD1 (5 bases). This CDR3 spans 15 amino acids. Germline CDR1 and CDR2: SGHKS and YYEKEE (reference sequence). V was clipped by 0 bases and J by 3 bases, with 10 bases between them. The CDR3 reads CASSLVSGFGNTIYF. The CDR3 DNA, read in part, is TGTGCCAGCAGCTTGGTTTCAGGGTTTGGAAACACC.

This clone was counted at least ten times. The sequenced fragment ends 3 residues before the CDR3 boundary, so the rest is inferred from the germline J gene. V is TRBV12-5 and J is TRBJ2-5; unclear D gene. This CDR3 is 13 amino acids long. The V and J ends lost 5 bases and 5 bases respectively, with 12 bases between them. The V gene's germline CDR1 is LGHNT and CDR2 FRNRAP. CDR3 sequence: CASGPEVRETQYF. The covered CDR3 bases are TGTGCTAGTGGTCCCGAGGTGCGGGAGACC.

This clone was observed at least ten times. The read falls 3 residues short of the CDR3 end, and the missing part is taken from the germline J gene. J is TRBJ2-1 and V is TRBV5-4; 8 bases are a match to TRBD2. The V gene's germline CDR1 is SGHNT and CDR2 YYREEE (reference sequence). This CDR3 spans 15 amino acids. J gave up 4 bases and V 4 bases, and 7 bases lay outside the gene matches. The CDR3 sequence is CASSPPGTRYNEQFF. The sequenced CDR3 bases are TGTGCCAGCAGCCCCCCCGGGACTAGATACAATGAG.

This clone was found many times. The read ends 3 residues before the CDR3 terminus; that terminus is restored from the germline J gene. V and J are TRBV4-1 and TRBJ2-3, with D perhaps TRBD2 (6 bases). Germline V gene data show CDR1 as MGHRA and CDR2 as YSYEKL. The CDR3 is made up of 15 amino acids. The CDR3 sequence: CASSQGSGLPPAQYF. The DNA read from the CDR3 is TGCGCCAGCAGCCAAGGATCGGGACTTCCGCCCGCG.

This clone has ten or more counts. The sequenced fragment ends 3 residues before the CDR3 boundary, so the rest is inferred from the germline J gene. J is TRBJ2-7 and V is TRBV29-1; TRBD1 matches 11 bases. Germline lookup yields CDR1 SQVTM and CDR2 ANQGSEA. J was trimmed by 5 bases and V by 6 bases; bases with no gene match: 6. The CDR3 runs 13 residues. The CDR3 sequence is CSVRTGGFDEQYF. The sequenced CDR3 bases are TGCAGCGTACGGACAGGGGGCTTTGACGAG.